This T cell receptor (beta chain) is drawn from a study of neoadjuvant anti-PD-1 for oral cavity cancer. Whole-study context: Non-progressing patients received a fourth nivolumab dose near day 43, then surgery on days 50-56. Study-level findings and limits: After neoadjuvant nivolumab, PBMC T cell clonality was significantly higher in non-responders than responders.

Assay used: immunoSEQ multiplex PCR; TCRdb lists only in-frame clones, some missing. The sample shows about 15,000 clones, about 63% of them seen only once. These newly diagnosed stage II-IVA oral cavity squamous cell carcinoma patients had no prior systemic or radiation treatment. Cohort: HPV-negative, locally advanced oral cavity squamous cell carcinoma patients. Points on this clone: Its antigen is not known.

V lost 5 bases, J lost 3 bases, and 10 bases lay in between. This CDR3 is 13 amino acids long. CDR1 SNHLY and CDR2 FYNNEI come from the germline V gene. This receptor was obtained from a person aged 40 to 85 with oral cavity squamous cell carcinoma. The J gene is TRBJ1-1, the V gene TRBV2; tentatively, D is TRBD1 (6 bases). Specimen: PBMCs, collected before nivolumab (anti-PD-1) treatment. The CDR3 is CASSFRTDTEAFF. The CDR3 DNA follows: TGTGCCAGCAGTTTTCGGACAGACACTGAAGCTTTCTTT.